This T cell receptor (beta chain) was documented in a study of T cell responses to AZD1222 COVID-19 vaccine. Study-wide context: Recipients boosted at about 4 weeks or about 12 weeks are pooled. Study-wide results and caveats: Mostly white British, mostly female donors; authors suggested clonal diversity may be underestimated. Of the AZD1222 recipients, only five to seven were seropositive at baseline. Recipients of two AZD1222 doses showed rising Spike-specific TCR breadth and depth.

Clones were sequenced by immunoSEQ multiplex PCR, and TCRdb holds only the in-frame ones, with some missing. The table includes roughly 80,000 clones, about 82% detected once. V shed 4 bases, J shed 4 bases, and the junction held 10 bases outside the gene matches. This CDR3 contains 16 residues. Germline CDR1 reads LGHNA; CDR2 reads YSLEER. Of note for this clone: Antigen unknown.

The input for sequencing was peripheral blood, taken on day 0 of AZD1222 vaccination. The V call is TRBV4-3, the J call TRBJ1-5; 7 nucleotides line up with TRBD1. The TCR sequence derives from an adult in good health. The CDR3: CASSPEAGTVNQPQHF. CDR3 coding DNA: TGCGCCAGCAGCCCCGAAGCCGGGACAGTTAATCAGCCCCAGCATTTT.